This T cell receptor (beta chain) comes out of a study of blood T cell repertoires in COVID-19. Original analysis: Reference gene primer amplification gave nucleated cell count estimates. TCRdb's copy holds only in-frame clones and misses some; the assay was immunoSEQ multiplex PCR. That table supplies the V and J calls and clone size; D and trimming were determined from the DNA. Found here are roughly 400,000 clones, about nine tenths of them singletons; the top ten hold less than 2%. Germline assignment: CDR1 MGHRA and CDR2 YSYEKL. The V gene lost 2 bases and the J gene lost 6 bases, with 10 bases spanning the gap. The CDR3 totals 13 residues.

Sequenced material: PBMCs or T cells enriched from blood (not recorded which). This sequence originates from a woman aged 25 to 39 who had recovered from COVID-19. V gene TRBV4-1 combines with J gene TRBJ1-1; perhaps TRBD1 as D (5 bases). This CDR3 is CASSQRGGAEAFF. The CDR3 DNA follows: TGCGCCAGCAGCCAAAGGGGAGGGGCTGAAGCTTTCTTT.